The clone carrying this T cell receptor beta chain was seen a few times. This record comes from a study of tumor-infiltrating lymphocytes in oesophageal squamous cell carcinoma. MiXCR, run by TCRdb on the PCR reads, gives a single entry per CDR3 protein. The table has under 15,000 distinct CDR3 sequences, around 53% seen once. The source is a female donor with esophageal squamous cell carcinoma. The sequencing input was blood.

This CDR3 reads CASKGLALTDTQYF. Here the CDR3 DNA reads TGTGCCAGTAAGGGGCTAGCGCTCACAGATACGCAGTATTTT. The V call is TRBV12-3 or TRBV12-4, the J call TRBJ2-3, with D tentatively TRBD2 (6 bases). This CDR3 contains 14 residues. The germline V and J ends were trimmed by 9 bases and 2 bases, with 15 bases remaining between them.